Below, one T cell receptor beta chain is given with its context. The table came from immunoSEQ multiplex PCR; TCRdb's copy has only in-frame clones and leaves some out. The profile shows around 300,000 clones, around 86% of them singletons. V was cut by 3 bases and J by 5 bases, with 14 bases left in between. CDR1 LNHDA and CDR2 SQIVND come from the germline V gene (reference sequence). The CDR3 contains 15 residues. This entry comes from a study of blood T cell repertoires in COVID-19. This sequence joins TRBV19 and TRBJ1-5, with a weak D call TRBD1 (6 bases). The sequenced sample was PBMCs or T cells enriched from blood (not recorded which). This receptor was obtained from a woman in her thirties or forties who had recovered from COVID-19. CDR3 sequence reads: CASSMRSGGDQPQHF. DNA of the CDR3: TGTGCCAGTAGTATGCGGTCGGGGGGCGATCAGCCCCAGCATTTT. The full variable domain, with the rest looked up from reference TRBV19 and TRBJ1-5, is DGGITQSPKYLFRKEGQNVTLSCEQNLNHDAMYWYRQDPGQGLRLIYYSQIVNDFQKGDIAEGYSVSREKKESFPLTVTSAQKNPTAFYLCASSMRSGGDQPQHFGDGTRLSIL.